The clone carrying this TCR beta chain was seen at least ten times. Its antigen remains unknown. The data are from a study of breast tumors, draining lymph nodes, adjacent tissues. Broader study findings: Luminal-like breast cancer showed significantly higher tumor–nontumor repertoire similarity than basal-like. Data only fit, rather than demonstrated, lymph node origin of most tumor T cells. Tumors had less TCR diversity than lymph nodes, more than nontumor tissue. The data were judged consistent with most tumor T cells coming from lymph node and expanding in tumor.

TCRdb re-called the multiplex PCR reads with MiXCR, one entry per CDR3 protein. The sample has 150,000 to 200,000 distinct CDR3 sequences; about 30% are singletons. This CDR3 has 14 amino acids. Germline-derived CDR1 and CDR2 are DFQATT and SNEGSKA (reference sequence). V was shortened by 3 bases and J by 1 base, with 12 bases between the two germline ends. Axillary draining lymph nodes of breast cancer patients supplied the node samples. The receptor was derived from a female donor with breast cancer. Some clones in this sample may be carry-over from other donors' samples. The chain uses TRBV20-1 and TRBJ1-2; a weak D match, TRBD1 (6 bases). The sequencing input was axillary lymph node tissue. CDR3 sequence (DNA): TGCAGTGCTAGGGGGGCCGGGGTTAACTATGGCTACACCTTC. This translates into CSARGAGVNYGYTF.